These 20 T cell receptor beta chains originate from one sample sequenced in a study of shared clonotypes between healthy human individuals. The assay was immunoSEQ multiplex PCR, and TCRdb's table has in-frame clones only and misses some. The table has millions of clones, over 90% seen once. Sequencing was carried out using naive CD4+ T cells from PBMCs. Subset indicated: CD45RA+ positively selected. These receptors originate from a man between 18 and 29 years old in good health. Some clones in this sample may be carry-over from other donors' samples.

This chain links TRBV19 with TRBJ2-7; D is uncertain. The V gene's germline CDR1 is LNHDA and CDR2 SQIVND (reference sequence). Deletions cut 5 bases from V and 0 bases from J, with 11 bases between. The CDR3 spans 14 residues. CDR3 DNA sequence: TGTGCCAGTAGTCTTGGTCCGGCCTCCTACGAGCAGTACTTC. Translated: CASSLGPASYEQYF.

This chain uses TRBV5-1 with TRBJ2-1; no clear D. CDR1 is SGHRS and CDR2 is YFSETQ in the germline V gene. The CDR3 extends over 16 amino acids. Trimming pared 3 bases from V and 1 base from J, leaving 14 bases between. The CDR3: CASSSAPPKSYNEQFF. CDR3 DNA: TGCGCCAGCAGCTCTGCCCCACCCAAATCCTACAATGAGCAGTTCTTC.

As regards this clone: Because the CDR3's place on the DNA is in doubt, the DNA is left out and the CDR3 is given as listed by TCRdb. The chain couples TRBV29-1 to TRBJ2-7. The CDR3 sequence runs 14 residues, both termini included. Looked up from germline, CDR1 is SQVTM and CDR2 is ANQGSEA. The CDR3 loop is CSVETGTFGAEQYF.

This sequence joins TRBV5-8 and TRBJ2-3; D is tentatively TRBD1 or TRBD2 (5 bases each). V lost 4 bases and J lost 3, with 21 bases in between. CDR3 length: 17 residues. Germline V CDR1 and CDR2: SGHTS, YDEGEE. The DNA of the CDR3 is TGTGCCAGCAGCAGCCTGTTGGATAGGGGACGTACAGATACGCAGTATTTT. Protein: CASSSLLDRGRTDTQYF.

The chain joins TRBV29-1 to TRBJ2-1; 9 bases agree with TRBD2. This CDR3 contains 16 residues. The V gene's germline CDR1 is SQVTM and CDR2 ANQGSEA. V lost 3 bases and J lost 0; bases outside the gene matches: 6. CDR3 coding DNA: TGCAGCGTTGAGACGGGCGGGGGGGCCTCCTACAATGAGCAGTTCTTC. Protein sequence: CSVETGGGASYNEQFF.

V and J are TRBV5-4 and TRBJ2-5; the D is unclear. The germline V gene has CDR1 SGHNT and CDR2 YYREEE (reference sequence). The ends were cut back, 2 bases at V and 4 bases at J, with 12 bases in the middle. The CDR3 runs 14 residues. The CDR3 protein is CASSLEAPVETQYF. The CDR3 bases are TGTGCCAGCAGCTTAGAGGCGCCGGTAGAGACCCAGTACTTC. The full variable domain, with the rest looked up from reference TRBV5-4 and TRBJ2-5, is ETGVTQSPTHLIKTRGQQVTLRCSSQSGHNTVSWYQQALGQGPQFIFQYYREEENGRGNFPPRFSGLQFPNYSSELNVNALELDDSALYLCASSLEAPVETQYFGPGTRLLVL.

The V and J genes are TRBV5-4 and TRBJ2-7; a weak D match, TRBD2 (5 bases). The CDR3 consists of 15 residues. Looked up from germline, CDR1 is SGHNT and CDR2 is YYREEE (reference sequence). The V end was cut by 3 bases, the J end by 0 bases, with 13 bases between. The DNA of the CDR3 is TGTGCCAGCAGCTCAGGAGGATCTAGCTCCTACGAGCAGTACTTC. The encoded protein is CASSSGGSSSYEQYF.

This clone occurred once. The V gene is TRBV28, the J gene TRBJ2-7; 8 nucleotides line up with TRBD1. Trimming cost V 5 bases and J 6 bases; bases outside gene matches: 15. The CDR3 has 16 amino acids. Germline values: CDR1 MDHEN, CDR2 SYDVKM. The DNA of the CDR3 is TGTGCCAGCAGTCCTGCGTTTTCCGGACAGGGAGGCGAGCAGTACTTC. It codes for CASSPAFSGQGGEQYF. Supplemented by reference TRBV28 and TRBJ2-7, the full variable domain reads DVKVTQSSRYLVKRTGEKVFLECVQDMDHENMFWYRQDPGLGLRLIYFSYDVKMKEKGDIPEGYSVSREKKERFSLILESASTNQTSMYLCASSPAFSGQGGEQYFGPGTRLTVT.

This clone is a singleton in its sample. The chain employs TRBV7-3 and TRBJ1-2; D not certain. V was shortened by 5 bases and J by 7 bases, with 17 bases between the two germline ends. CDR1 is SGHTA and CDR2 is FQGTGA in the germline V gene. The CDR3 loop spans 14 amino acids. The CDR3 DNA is TGTGCCAGCAGCCGCGATAATCGGGGAACTGGCTACACCTTC. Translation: CASSRDNRGTGYTF.

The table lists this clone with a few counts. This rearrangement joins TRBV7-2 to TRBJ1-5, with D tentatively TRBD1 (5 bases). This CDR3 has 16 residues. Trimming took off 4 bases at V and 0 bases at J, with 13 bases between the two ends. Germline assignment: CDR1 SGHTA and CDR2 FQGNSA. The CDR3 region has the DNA TGTGCCAGCAGCTACCTAGGGACGGTTAGCAATCAGCCCCAGCATTTT. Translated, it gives CASSYLGTVSNQPQHF. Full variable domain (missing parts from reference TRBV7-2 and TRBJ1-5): GAGVSQSPSNKVTEKGKDVELRCDPISGHTALYWYRQSLGQGLEFLIYFQGNSAPDKSGLPSDRFSAERTGGSVSTLTIQRTQQEDSAVYLCASSYLGTVSNQPQHFGDGTRLSIL.

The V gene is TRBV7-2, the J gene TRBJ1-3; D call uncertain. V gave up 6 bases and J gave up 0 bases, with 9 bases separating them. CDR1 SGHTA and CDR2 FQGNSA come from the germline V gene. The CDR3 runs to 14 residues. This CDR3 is CASSARTSGNTIYF. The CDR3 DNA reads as TGTGCCAGCAGTGCCAGGACCTCTGGAAACACCATATATTTT.

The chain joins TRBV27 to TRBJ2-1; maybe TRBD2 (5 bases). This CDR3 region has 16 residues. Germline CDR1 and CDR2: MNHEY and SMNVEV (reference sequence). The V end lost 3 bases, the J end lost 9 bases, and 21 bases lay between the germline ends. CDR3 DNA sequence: TGTGCCAGCAGTTTCCAAAGCACGGGGTCAAGTAGTGAGCAGTTCTTC. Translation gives CASSFQSTGSSSEQFF.

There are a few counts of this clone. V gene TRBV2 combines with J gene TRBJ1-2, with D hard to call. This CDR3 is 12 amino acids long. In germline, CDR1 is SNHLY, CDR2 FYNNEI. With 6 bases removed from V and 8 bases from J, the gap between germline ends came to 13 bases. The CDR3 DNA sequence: TGTGCCAGCAGGTGGGCAGCAGAAGGCTACACCTTC. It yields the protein CASRWAAEGYTF.

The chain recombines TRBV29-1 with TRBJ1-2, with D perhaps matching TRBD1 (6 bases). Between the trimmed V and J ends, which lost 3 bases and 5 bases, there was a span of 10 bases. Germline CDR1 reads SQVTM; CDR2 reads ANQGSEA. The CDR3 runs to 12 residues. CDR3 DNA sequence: TGCAGCGTTGATCAGGGGCGGTATGGCTACACCTTC. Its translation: CSVDQGRYGYTF.

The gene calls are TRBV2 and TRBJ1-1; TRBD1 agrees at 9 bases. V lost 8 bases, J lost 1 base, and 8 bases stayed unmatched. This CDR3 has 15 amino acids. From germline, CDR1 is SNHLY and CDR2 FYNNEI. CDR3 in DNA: TGTGCCAGCTCTACCCTACAGGGGGCGAACACTGAAGCTTTCTTT. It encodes CASSTLQGANTEAFF. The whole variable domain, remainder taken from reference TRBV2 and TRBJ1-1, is EPEVTQTPSHQVTQMGQEVILRCVPISNHLYFYWYRQILGQKVEFLVSFYNNEISEKSEIFDDQFSVERPDGSNFTLKIRSTKLEDSAMYFCASSTLQGANTEAFFGQGTRLTVV.

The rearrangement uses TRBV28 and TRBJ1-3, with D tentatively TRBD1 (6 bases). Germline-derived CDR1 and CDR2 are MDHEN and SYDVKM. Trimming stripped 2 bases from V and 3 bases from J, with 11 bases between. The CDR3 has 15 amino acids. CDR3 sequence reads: CASSLAGADGNTIYF. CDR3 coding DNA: TGTGCCAGCAGTTTAGCAGGGGCAGATGGAAACACCATATATTTT.

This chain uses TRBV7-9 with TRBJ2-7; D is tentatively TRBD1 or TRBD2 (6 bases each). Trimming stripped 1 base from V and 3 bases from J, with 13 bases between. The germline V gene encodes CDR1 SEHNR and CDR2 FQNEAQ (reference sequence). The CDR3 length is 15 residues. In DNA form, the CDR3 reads TGTGCCAGCAGCTTAGTTGGGGGGCTAATCTACGAGCAGTACTTC. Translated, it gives CASSLVGGLIYEQYF.

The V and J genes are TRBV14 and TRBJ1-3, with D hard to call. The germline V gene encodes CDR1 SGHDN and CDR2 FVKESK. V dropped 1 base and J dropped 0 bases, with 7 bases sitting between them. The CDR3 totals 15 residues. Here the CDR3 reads CASSQGGYSGNTIYF. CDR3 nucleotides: TGTGCCAGCAGCCAAGGCGGATACTCTGGAAACACCATATATTTT. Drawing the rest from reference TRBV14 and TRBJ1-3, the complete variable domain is EAGVTQFPSHSVIEKGQTVTLRCDPISGHDNLYWYRRVMGKEIKFLLHFVKESKQDESGMPNNRFLAERTGGTYSTLKVQPAELEDSGVYFCASSQGGYSGNTIYFGEGSWLTVV.

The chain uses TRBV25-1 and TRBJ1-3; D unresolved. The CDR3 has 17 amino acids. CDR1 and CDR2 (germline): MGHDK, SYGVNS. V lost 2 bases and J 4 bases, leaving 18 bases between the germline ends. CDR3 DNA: TGTGCCAGCAGTGAAAGATCCGCGGGTGGATTCGGAAACACCATATATTTT. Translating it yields CASSERSAGGFGNTIYF.

CDR3 sequence (DNA): TGTGCCAGCAGCTTAGAGGGGGCTAGCAATCAGCCCCAGCATTTT. Residues: CASSLEGASNQPQHF. The chain links TRBV7-2 to TRBJ1-5; 7 nucleotides align to TRBD1. The CDR3 is 15 residues long. Germline V gives CDR1 SGHTA, CDR2 FQGNSA. J was trimmed by 0 bases and V by 1 base; bases with no gene match: 0.